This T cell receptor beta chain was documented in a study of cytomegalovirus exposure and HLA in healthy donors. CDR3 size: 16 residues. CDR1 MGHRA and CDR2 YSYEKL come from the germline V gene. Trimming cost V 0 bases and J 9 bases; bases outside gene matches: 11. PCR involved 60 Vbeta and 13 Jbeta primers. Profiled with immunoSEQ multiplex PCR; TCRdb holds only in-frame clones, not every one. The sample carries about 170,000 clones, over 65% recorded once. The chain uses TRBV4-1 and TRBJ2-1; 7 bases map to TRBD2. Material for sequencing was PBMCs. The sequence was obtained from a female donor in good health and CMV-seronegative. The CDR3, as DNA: TGCGCCAGCAGCCAAGATTCAGGACTAGTAATGTTTGAGCAGTTCTTC. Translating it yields CASSQDSGLVMFEQFF.